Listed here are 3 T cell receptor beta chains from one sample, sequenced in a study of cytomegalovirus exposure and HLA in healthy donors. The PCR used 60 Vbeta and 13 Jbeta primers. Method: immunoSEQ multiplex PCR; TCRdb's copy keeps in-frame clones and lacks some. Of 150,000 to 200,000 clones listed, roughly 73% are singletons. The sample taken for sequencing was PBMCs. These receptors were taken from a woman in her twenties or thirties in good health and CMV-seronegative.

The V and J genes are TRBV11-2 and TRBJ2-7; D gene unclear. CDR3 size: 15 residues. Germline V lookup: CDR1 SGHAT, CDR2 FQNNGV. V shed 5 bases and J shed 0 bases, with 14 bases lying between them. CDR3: CASSPIRRSSYEQYF. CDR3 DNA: TGTGCCAGCAGCCCGATCCGGCGGAGCTCCTACGAGCAGTACTTC.

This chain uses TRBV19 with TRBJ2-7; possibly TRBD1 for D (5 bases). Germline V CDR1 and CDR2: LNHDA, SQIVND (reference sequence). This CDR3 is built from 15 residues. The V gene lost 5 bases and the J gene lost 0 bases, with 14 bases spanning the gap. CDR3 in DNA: TGTGCCAGTAGTCTTCAGGGCGCCAGCTCCTACGAGCAGTACTTC. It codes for CASSLQGASSYEQYF.

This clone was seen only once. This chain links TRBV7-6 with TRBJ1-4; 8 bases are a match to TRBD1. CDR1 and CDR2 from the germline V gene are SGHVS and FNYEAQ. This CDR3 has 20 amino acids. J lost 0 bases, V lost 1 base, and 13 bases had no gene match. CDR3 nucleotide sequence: TGTGCCAGCAGCTTAGTAGGGACAGGAATCCCACATTCAACTAATGAAAAACTGTTTTTT. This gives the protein CASSLVGTGIPHSTNEKLFF.